The following is a TCR beta chain sequence with its context. Its antigen remains unidentified. The CDR3 covers 14 residues. Germline V gene data show CDR1 as SGHRS and CDR2 as YFSETQ. V shed 5 bases, J shed 1 base, and the junction held 5 bases outside the gene matches. Second-dose timings of about 4 or about 12 weeks were pooled. The record originates from a study of T cell responses to AZD1222 COVID-19 vaccine. Study conclusions and caveats: Clonal diversity was possibly underestimated, and the donors were mostly white British, with more females. Regions 160-218 and 743-854 held dominance among vaccine-associated CD4 TCRs, which spanned spike. Close to half of all spike-specific TCRs reportedly target regions of the variants that are unmutated.

Profiling relied on immunoSEQ multiplex PCR, and the TCRdb table lists in-frame clones only, not all of them. This table has approximately 50,000 clones, around 88% appearing once. The chain joins TRBV5-1 to TRBJ1-1, with 7 bases lining up with TRBD1. The receptor's source is an adult who received the AZD1222 COVID-19 vaccine. Sample: peripheral blood, taken 28 days after the second AZD1222 dose. In DNA form, the CDR3 reads TGCGCCAGCAGGATCCGGGACAGGAACACTGAAGCTTTCTTT. It specifies CASRIRDRNTEAFF.